This entry lists 8 T cell receptor beta chains sequenced from one sample in a study of blood T cell repertoires in COVID-19. Only in-frame clones appear in the TCRdb table, and some are missing; sequencing was by immunoSEQ multiplex PCR. The table lists about 200,000 clones, about 82% of them singletons. Sequenced input: PBMCs or T cells enriched from blood (not recorded which). The receptor set was obtained from a man aged 35 to 55 with acute COVID-19.

The V call is TRBV7-9, the J call TRBJ2-7; the match to TRBD1 covers 9 bases. CDR1 and CDR2 from the germline V gene are SEHNR and FQNEAQ (reference sequence). Trimming took 5 bases from V and 6 from J; bases not matched to a gene: 5. The CDR3 loop spans 13 amino acids. This chain's CDR3 is CASSTEDRGEQYF. The CDR3 DNA sequence: TGTGCCAGCAGCACCGAGGACAGGGGCGAGCAGTACTTC.

The rearrangement joins TRBV7-3 to TRBJ1-1; D is ambiguous. Germline CDR1 reads SGHTA; CDR2 reads FQGTGA. The CDR3 is 13 residues long. V lost 2 bases to trimming and J lost 6 bases, with 10 bases between them. The CDR3 DNA is TGTGCCAGCAGCTTAGGTGCGGGATCTGAAGCTTTCTTT. The encoded protein is CASSLGAGSEAFF.

This chain uses TRBV6-1 with TRBJ2-7, with 9 positions matching TRBD1. Looked up from germline, CDR1 is MNHNS and CDR2 is SASEGT. The CDR3 is 16 residues long. After removal of 4 bases from V and 3 bases from J, the junction contained 10 bases not matched to a gene. This CDR3 reads CASSASSGTGNYEQYF. CDR3 nucleotide sequence: TGTGCCAGCAGTGCGTCTTCCGGGACAGGGAACTACGAGCAGTACTTC.

This chain uses TRBV2 with TRBJ2-5; weak D call: TRBD1 (6 bases). This CDR3 has 15 residues. Germline assignment: CDR1 SNHLY and CDR2 FYNNEI. Trimming cost V 4 bases and J 4 bases, with 16 bases left between them. DNA of the CDR3: TGTGCCAGCAGTGTGGGTCTGCCAGGGGTAGAGACCCAGTACTTC. Protein product: CASSVGLPGVETQYF.

This chain joins TRBV25-1 and TRBJ2-3; TRBD2 is a possible D gene (7 bases). CDR3 length: 16 residues. Trimming shortened V by 4 bases and J by 5 bases, and 19 bases separated the two germline ends. Germline CDR1 and CDR2: MGHDK and SYGVNS. CDR3 amino acids: CASSGRGGGPRDTQYF. As DNA, the CDR3 is TGTGCCAGCAGTGGGAGAGGGGGAGGGCCGCGAGATACGCAGTATTTT.

This chain connects TRBV4-2 to TRBJ1-1, with D tentatively TRBD1 (6 bases). The CDR3 extends over 15 amino acids. The germline V gene has CDR1 LGHNA and CDR2 YNFKEQ. The V gene lost 0 bases and the J gene lost 1 base, with 9 bases spanning the gap. The chain's CDR3 is CASSQDQGTNTEAFF. CDR3 DNA sequence: TGTGCCAGCAGCCAAGATCAGGGGACGAACACTGAAGCTTTCTTT.

V is TRBV7-3 and J is TRBJ2-2, with a tentative D call TRBD1 (5 bases). This CDR3 is 15 amino acids long. The germline V gene has CDR1 SGHTA and CDR2 FQGTGA. Trimming stripped 2 bases from V and 3 bases from J, with 10 bases between. Here the CDR3 reads CASSLGRADTGELFF. The CDR3 coding sequence is TGTGCCAGCAGCTTAGGCAGGGCGGACACCGGGGAGCTGTTTTTT.

The V and J genes are TRBV25-1 and TRBJ2-7, with unresolved D. The CDR3 is made up of 14 amino acids. Germline loops: CDR1 MGHDK, CDR2 SYGVNS. The V gene lost 4 bases and the J gene lost 2 bases, with 12 bases spanning the gap. CDR3 region: CASSGGWRPYEQYF. The CDR3 DNA is TGTGCCAGCAGTGGTGGCTGGCGGCCCTACGAGCAGTACTTC.